The sequence of this TCR beta chain was determined in a study of cytomegalovirus exposure and HLA in healthy donors. The PCR was carried out with 60 Vbeta primers and 13 Jbeta primers. Produced via immunoSEQ multiplex PCR; TCRdb's table is partial and in-frame only. The record lists 130,000 or so clones, of which the ten most abundant hold 1.5% to 1.9%. Germline V gene sequence: CDR1 SGHTA, CDR2 FQGTGA. This CDR3 has 15 amino acids. V lost 2 bases, J lost 6 bases, and 5 bases stayed unmatched. The clonotype was recovered from a woman aged 40-49 years in good health and CMV-seronegative. The genes are TRBV7-3 and TRBJ2-1; 9 bases line up with TRBD2. Sequencing input: PBMCs. The CDR3 sequence: CASSLVSGGPNEQFF. The DNA for the CDR3 is TGTGCCAGCAGCTTAGTTAGCGGGGGCCCCAATGAGCAGTTCTTC.